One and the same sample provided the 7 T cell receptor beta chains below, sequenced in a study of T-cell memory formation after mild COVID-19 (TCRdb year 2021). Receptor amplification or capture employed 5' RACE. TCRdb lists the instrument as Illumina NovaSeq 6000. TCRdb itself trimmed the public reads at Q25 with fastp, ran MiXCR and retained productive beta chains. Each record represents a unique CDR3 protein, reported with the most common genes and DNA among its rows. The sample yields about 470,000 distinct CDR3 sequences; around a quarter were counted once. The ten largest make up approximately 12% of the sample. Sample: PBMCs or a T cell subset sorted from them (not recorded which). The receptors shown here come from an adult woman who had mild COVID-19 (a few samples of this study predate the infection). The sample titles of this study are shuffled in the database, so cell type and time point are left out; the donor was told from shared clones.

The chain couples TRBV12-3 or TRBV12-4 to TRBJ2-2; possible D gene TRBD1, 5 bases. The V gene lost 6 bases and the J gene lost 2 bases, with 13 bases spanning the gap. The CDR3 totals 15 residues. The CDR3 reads CASRDRQPNTGELFF. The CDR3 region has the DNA TGTGCCAGCAGGGACCGACAGCCCAACACCGGGGAGCTGTTTTTT.

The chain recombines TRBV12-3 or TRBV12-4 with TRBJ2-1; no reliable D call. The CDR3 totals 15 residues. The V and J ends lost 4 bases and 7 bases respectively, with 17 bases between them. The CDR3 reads CASSSFRPGRNEQFF. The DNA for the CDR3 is TGTGCCAGCAGTTCATTCAGGCCGGGTCGGAATGAGCAGTTCTTC.

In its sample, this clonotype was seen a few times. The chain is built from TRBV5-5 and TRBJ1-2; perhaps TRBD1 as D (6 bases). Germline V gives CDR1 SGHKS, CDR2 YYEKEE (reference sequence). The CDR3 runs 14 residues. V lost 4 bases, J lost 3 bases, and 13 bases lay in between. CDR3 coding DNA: TGTGCCAGCAGCCTAGGACAGAGGGACTATGGCTACACCTTC. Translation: CASSLGQRDYGYTF.

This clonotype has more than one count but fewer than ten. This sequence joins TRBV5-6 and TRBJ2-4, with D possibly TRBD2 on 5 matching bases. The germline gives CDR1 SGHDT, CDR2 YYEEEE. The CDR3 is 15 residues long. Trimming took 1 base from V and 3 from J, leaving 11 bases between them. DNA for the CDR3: TGTGCCAGCAGCTTGCTGACGGGGAACAAAAACATTCAGTACTTC. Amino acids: CASSLLTGNKNIQYF.

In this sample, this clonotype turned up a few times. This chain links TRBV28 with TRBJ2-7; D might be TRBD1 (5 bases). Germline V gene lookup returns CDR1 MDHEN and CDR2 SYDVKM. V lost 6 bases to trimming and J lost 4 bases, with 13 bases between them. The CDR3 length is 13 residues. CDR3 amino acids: CASSSHQGYEQYF. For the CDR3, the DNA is TGTGCCAGCAGCTCGCATCAGGGTTACGAGCAGTACTTC.

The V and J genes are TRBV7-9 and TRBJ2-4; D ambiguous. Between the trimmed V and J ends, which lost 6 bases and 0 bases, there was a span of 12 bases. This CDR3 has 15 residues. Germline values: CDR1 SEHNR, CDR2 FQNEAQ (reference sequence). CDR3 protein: CASSPETLAKNIQYF. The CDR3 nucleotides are TGTGCCAGCAGTCCGGAGACCTTAGCCAAAAACATTCAGTACTTC.

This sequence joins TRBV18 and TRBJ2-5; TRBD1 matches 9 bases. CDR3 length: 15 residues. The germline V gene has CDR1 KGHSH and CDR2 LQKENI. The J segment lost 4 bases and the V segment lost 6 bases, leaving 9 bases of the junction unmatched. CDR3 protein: CASSRNGQGTETQYF. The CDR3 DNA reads TGTGCCAGCTCTCGCAACGGACAGGGGACAGAGACCCAGTACTTC.